This T cell receptor beta chain was identified in a study of cytomegalovirus exposure and HLA in healthy donors. Looking at the study overall: Findings of an earlier analysis included around 120 million unique TCR beta sequences from 190 million or so T cells. From HLA-typed donors, an early data release held approximately 85 million unique TCRs.

PCR used 60 Vbeta primers and 13 Jbeta primers. Generated by immunoSEQ multiplex PCR, the TCRdb table keeps only in-frame clones and is missing some. This table holds about 92,000 clones. The donors were healthy bone marrow donors. There were likely unrecorded immune exposures, though donors were nominally healthy when sampled. There are 18 residues in the CDR3. V lost 5 bases to trimming and J lost 4 bases, with 26 bases between them. CDR1 LNHDA and CDR2 SQIVND come from the germline V gene (reference sequence). The chain joins TRBV19 to TRBJ1-2; possibly TRBD1 for D (6 bases). The receptor comes from a man aged 50 to 60 in good health and CMV-seropositive. Input material: PBMCs. CDR3 in amino acids: CASSVGGRQVGGSYGYTF. The DNA of the CDR3 is TGTGCCAGTAGTGTCGGGGGGCGACAGGTTGGGGGGTCCTATGGCTACACCTTC.